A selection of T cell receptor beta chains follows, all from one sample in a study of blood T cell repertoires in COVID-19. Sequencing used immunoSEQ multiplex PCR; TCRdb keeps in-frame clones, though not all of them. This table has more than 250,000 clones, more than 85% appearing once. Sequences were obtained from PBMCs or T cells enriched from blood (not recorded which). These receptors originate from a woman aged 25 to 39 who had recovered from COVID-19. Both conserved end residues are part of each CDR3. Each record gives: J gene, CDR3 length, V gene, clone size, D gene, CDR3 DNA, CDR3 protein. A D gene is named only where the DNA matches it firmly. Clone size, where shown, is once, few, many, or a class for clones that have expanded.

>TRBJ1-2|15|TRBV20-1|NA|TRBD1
TGCAGTGCTAGTTCCGGGACAGGGCACCGAGGTGGCTACACCTTC
CSASSGTGHRGGYTF
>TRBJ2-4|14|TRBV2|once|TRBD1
TGTGCCAGCAGTCATACAGGGGATTGGTACATTCAGTACTTC
CASSHTGDWYIQYF
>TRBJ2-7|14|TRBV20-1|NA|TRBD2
TGCAGTGCTAGTAGCGGGAGGGGGTATTACGAGCAGTACTTC
CSASSGRGYYEQYF
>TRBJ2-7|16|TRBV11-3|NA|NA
TGTGCCAGCAGTCTCGAGGGGGGGACATTTCAAGACGAGCAGTACTTC
CASSLEGGTFQDEQYF
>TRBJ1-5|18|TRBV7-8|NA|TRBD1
TGTGCCAGCAGCCCAAATAGGACAGGGGGAGCGAGCAATCAGCCCCAGCATTTT
CASSPNRTGGASNQPQHF
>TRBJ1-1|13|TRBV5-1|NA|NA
TGCGCCAGCAGCTTGGGGCCGTCAGAAAAAGCTTTCTTT
CASSLGPSEKAFF
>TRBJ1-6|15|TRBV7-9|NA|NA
TGTGCCAGCAGCTTAGCCGGGGGGGAGAGCTCACCCCTCCACTTT
CASSLAGGESSPLHF
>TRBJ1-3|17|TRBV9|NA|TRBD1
TGTGCCAGCAGCCCTCGGGACAGGCAGAGCTCTGGAAACACCATATATTTT
CASSPRDRQSSGNTIYF
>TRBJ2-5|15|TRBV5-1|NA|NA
TGCGCCAGCAGCTCCGAGGGCCGGGGGATGGAGACCCAGTACTTC
CASSSEGRGMETQYF
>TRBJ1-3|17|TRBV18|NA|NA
TGTGCCAGCTCGCCAGCCTCAGGGTCTTCTCCCGGAAACACCATATATTTT
CASSPASGSSPGNTIYF
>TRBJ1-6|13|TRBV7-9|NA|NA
TGTGCCAGCAGCTCTACCGCGGATTCACCCCTCCACTTT
CASSSTADSPLHF
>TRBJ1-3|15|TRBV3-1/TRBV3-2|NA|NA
TGTGCCAGCGGACCTCCTTCGGGGGGCGGAAACACCATATATTTT
CASGPPSGGGNTIYF
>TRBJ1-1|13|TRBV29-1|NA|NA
TGCAGCGCCGCGCGGGTTTCGGACACTGAAGCTTTCTTT
CSAARVSDTEAFF
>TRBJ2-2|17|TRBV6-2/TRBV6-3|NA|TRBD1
TGTGCCAGCAGTTACCCGTTGGGACAGATGAACACCGGGGAGCTGTTTTTT
CASSYPLGQMNTGELFF
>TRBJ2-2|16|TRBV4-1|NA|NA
TGCGCCAGCAGCCAAGCTAGGCTAGCGAGGACCGGGGAGCTGTTTTTT
CASSQARLARTGELFF
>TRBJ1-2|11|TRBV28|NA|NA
TGTGCCAGCAGCCAGGGTCGGGGCTACACCTTC
CASSQGRGYTF
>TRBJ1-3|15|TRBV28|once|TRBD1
TGTGCCAGCAGTTTGGAGACAGGGACTGGAAACACCATATATTTT
CASSLETGTGNTIYF
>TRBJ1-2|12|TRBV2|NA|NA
TGTGCCAGCAGACCAGGGGCTCATGGCTACACCTTC
CASRPGAHGYTF
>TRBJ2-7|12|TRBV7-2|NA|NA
TGTGCCAGCAGATCTCGTCGAGGCGAGCAGTACTTC
CASRSRRGEQYF
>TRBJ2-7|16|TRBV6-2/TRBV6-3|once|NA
TGTGCCAGCAGTTATGACTTCCGAGCAGGGAACTACGAGCAGTACTTC
CASSYDFRAGNYEQYF
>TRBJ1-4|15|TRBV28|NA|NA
TGTGCCAGCAGCCGTGCCCGGGCTTGGGGCGAAAAACTGTTTTTT
CASSRARAWGEKLFF
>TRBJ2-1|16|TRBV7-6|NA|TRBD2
TGTGCCAGCAGCGGGACTAGCGGGAACTCCTACAATGAGCAGTTCTTC
CASSGTSGNSYNEQFF
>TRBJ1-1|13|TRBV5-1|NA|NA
TGCGCCAGCAGCTTGGGAGAGAACACTGAAGCTTTCTTT
CASSLGENTEAFF
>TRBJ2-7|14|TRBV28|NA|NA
TGTGCCACCCGGTCCGGACAGCTATCCTACGAGCAGTACTTC
CATRSGQLSYEQYF
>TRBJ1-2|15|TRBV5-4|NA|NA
TGTGCCAGCAGCCGGGGGACCCATGGCGGGTATGGCTACACCTTC
CASSRGTHGGYGYTF
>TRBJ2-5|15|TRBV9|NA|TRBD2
TGTGCCAGCAGCGTAGCCCCAGCGGGGCAAGAGACCCAGTACTTC
CASSVAPAGQETQYF
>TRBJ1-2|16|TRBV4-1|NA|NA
TGCGCCAGCAGCCAAGACAGAGGGGGGGCGGGTAATGGCTACACCTTC
CASSQDRGGAGNGYTF
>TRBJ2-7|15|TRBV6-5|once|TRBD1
TGTGCCACCGACGCTGGACAGGGAGGTTACTACGAGCAGTACTTC
CATDAGQGGYYEQYF
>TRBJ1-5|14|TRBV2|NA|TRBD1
TGTGCCAGCAGTGAAGGGAGGGGGCATCAGCCCCAGCATTTT
CASSEGRGHQPQHF
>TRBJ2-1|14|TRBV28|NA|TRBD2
TGTGCCAGCATCTCACTAGCGGGAGAAAATGAGCAGTTCTTC
CASISLAGENEQFF
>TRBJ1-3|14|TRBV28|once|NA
TGTGCCAGCAGTTCCGGGGGAACTGGAAACACCATATATTTT
CASSSGGTGNTIYF
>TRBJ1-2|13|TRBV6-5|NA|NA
TGTGCCAGCAGGTATGACAGTTCGCGAGGCTACACCTTC
CASRYDSSRGYTF